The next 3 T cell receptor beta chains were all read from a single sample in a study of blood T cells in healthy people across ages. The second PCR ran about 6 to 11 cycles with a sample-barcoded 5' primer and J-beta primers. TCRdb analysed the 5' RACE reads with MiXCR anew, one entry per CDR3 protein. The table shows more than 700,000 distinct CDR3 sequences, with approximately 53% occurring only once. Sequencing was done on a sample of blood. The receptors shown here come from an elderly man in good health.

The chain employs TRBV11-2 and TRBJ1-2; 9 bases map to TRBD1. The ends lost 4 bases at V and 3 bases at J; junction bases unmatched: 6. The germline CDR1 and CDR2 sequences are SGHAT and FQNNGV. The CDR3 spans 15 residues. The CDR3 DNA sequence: TGTGCCAGCAGCTCTCACAGGGGGCGGGACTATGGCTACACCTTC. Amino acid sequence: CASSSHRGRDYGYTF.

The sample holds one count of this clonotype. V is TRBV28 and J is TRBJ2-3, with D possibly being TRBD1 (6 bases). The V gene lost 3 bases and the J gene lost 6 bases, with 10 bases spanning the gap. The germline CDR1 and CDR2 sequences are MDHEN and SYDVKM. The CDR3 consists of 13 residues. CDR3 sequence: CASSFEDRDTQYF. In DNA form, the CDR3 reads TGTGCCAGCAGTTTCGAAGACAGGGATACGCAGTATTTT.

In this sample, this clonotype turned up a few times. The CDR3 loop reads CASSLFWREGNEQYF. Here the CDR3 DNA reads TGTGCCAGCAGTTTATTCTGGCGGGAGGGAAACGAGCAGTACTTC. The genes are TRBV27 and TRBJ2-5, with 9 bases that match TRBD2. Gene TRBJ2-7 matches the end of the DNA better, so the J call may be wrong. The germline V gene has CDR1 MNHEY and CDR2 SMNVEV (reference sequence). This CDR3 comprises 15 residues.